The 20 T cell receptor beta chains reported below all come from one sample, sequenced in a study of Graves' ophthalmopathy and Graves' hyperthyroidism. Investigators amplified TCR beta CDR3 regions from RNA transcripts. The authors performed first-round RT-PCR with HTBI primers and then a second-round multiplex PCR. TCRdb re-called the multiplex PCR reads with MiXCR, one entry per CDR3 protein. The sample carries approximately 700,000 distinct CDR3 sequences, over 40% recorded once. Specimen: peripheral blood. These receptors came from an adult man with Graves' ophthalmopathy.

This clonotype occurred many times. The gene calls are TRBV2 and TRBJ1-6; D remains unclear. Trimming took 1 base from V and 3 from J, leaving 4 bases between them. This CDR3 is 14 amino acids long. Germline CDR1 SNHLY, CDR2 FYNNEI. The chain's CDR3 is CASSEGNYNSPLHF. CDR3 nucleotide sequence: TGTGCCAGCAGTGAAGGGAACTATAATTCACCCCTCCACTTT.

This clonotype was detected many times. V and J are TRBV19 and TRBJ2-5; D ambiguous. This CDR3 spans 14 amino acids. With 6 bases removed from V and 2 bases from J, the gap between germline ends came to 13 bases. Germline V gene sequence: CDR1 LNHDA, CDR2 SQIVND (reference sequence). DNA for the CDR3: TGTGCCAGTAGAGGTCTGGGTTGGCAAGAGACCCAGTACTTC. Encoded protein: CASRGLGWQETQYF.

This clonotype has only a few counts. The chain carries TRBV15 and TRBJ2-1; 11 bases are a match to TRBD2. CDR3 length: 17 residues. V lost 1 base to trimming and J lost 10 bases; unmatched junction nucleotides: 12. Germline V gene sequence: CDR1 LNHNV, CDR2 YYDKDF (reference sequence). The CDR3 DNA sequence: TGTGCCACCAGCAGAGGCACGGGACTAGCGGAGAGGAGGGAGCAGTTCTTC. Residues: CATSRGTGLAERREQFF.

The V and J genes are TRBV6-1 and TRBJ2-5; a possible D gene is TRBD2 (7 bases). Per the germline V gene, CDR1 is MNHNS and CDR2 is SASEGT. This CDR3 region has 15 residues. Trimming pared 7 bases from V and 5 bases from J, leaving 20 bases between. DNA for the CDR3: TGTGCCAGCACCGACGGCGGGGGCCCCGCGGAGACCCAGTACTTC. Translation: CASTDGGGPAETQYF.

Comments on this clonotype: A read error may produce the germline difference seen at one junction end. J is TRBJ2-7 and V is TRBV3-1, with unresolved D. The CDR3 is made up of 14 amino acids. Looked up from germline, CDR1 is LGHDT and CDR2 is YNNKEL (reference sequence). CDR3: CAGSQDVERNEQYF. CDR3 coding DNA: TGTGCCGGCAGCCAAGATGTGGAGAGGAACGAGCAGTACTTC.

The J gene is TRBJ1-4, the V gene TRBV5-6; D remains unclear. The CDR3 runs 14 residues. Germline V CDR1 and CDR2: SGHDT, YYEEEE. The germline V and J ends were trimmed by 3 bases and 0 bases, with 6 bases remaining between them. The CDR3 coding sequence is TGTGCCAGCAGCTACGTGGCAACTAATGAAAAACTGTTTTTT. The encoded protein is CASSYVATNEKLFF.

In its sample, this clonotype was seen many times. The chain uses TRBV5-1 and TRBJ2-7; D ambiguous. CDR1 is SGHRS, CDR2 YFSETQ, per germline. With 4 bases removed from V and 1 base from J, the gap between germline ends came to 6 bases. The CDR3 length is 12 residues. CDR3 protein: CASSARSYEQYF. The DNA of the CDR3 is TGCGCCAGCAGCGCAAGGTCCTACGAGCAGTACTTC.

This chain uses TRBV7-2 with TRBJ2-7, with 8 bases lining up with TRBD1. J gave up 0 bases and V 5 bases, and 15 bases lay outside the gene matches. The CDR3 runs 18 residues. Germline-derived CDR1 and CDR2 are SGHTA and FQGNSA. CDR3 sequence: CASSQSIRQGTRSYEQYF. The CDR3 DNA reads TGTGCCAGCAGCCAGTCCATCCGACAGGGGACCCGCTCCTACGAGCAGTACTTC.

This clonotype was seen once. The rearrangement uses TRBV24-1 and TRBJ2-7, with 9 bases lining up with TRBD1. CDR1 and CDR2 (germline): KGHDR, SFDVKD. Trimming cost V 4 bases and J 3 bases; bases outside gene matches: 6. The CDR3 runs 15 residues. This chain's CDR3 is CATSEDRGNIYEQYF. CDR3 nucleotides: TGTGCCACCAGTGAGGACAGGGGTAATATCTACGAGCAGTACTTC.

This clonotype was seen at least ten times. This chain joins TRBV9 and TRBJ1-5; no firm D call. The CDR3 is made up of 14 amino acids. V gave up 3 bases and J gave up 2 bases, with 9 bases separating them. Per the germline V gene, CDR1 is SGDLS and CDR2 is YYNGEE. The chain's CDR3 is CASSALGGNQPQHF. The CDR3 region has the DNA TGTGCCAGCAGCGCCCTAGGAGGCAATCAGCCCCAGCATTTT.

CDR3 residues: CAISRLDGEETQHF. CDR3 in DNA: TGTGCCATCAGTAGACTGGACGGGGAGGAGACCCAGCATTTT. This chain uses TRBV10-3 with TRBJ1-5; no firm D call. The V end lost 5 bases, the J end lost 11 bases, and 19 bases lay between the germline ends. Germline CDR1 is ENHRY and CDR2 is SYGVKD. This CDR3 contains 14 residues.

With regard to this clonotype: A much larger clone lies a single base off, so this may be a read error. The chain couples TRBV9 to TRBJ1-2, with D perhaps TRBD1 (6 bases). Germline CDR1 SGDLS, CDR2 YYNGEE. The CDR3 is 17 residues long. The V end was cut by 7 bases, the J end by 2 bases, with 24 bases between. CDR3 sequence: CASGARTAFGGNYGYTF. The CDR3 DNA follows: TGTGCCAGCGGCGCCCGGACAGCCTTTGGGGGAAACTATGGCTACACCTTC.

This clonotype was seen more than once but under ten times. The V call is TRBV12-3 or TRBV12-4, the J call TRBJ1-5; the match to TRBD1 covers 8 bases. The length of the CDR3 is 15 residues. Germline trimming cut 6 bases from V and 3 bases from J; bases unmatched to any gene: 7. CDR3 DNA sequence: TGTGCCAGCAGGCTACAGGGGGGAGACAATCAGCCCCAGCATTTT. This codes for CASRLQGGDNQPQHF.

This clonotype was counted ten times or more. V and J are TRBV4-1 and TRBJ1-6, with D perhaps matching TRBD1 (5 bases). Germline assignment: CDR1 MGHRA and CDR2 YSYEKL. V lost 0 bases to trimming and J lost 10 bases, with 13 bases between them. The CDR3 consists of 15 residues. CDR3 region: CASSQDRGDGSPLHF. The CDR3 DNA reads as TGCGCCAGCAGCCAAGATCGCGGGGACGGCTCACCCCTCCACTTT.

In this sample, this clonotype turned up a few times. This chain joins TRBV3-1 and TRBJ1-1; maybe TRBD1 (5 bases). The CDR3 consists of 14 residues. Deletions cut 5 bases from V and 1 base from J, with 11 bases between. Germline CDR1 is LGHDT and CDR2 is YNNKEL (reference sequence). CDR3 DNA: TGTGCCAGCAGCAATTGGGACTCGAACACTGAAGCTTTCTTT. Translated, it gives CASSNWDSNTEAFF.

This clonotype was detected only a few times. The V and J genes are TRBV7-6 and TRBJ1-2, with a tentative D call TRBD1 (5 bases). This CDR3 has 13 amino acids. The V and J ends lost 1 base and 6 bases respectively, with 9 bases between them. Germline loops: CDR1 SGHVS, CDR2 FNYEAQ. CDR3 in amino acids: CASSLDGGHGYTF. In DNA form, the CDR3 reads TGTGCCAGCAGCTTAGATGGGGGTCATGGCTACACCTTC.

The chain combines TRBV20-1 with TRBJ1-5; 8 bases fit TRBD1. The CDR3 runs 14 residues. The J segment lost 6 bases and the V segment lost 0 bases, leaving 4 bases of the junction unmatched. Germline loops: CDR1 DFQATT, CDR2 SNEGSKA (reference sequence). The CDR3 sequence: CSARDPGTGQPQHF. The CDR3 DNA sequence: TGCAGTGCTAGAGATCCGGGGACAGGTCAGCCCCAGCATTTT.

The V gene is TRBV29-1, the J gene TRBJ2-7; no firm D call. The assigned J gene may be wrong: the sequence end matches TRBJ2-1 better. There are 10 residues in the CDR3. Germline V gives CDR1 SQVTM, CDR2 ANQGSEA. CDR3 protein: CSVETEEQFF. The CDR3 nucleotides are TGCAGCGTGGAGACTGAGGAGCAGTTCTTC.

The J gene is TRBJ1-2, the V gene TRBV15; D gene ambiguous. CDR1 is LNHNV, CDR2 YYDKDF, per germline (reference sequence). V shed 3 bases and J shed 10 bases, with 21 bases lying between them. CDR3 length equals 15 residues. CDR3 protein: CATSSVRTLFSDYTF. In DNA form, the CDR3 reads TGTGCCACCAGCAGTGTCAGAACACTTTTCTCTGACTACACCTTC.

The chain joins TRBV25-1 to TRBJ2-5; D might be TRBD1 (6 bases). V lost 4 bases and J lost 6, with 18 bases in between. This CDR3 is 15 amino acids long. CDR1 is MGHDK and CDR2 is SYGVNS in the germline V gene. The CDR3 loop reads CASSVVGRGGKTQYF. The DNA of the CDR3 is TGTGCCAGCAGTGTAGTAGGCAGGGGTGGGAAGACCCAGTACTTC.